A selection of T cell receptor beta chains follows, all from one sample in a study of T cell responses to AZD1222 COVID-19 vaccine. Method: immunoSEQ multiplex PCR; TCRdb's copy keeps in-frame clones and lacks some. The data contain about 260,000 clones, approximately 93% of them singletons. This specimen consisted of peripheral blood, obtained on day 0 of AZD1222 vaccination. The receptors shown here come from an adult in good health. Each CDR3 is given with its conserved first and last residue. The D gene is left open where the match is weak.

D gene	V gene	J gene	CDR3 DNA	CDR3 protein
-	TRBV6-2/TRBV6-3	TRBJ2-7	TGTGCCAGCAGTTACCACCAGCAGGGATACGAGCAGTACTTC	CASSYHQQGYEQYF
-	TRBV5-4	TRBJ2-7	TGTGCCAGCAGCATAAACCGGGACTCCTACGAGCAGTACTTC	CASSINRDSYEQYF
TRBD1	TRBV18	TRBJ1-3	TGTGCCAGCTTCCCCACAGGGGTCGGAGGAAACACCATATATTTT	CASFPTGVGGNTIYF
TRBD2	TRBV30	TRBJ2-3	TGTGCCTGGAGCCGACTAGCGGGACAGGGACGGACGCAGTATTTT	CAWSRLAGQGRTQYF
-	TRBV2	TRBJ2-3	TGTGCCAGCAGTGAACCCCCCCGCGATACGCAGTATTTT	CASSEPPRDTQYF
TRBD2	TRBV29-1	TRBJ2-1	TGCAGCGTTGGACTAGCGGGAAGTGAGCAGTTCTTC	CSVGLAGSEQFF
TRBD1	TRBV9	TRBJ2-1	TGTGCCAGCAGCGTAGACAGGGGCGAGCCTACGTACAATGAGCAGTTCTTC	CASSVDRGEPTYNEQFF
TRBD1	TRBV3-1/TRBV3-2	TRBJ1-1	TGTGCCAGCAGCTCTTGGACAGGGGGGGTTACTGAAGCTTTCTTT	CASSSWTGGVTEAFF
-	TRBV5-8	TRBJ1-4	TGTGCCAGCAGCTTGTATGGGACTGCAACTAATGAAAAACTGTTTTTT	CASSLYGTATNEKLFF
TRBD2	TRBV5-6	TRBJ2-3	TGTGCCAGCAGCTTGGTGGGTAGCGGGGGCACAGATACGCAGTATTTT	CASSLVGSGGTDTQYF
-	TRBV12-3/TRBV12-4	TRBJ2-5	TGTGCCAGCAGTTGGGGGCCCCAGACCCAGTACTTC	CASSWGPQTQYF
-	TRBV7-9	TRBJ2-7	TGTGCCAGCAGCTTAAGCGAACCGGGACAGTACTTC	CASSLSEPGQYF
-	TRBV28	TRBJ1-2	TGTGCCAGCAGTTTGGGCGGAACCTATGGCTACACCTTC	CASSLGGTYGYTF
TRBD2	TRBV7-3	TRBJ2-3	TGTGCCAGCAGCTTATGGGTTAGCGGGAGGGCCATGGCAGATACGCAGTATTTT	CASSLWVSGRAMADTQYF
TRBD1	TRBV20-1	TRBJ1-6	TGCAGTGCTAGTAGGGGGCTCTCACACTTT	CSASRGLSHF